The rows below give T cell receptor beta chains drawn from one sample of a study of T cell responses to AZD1222 COVID-19 vaccine. The protocol was immunoSEQ multiplex PCR, while the TCRdb copy is restricted to in-frame clones and leaves out a portion. The sample shows about 140,000 clones, around 89% of them seen only once. Here the sequenced sample was peripheral blood, taken on day 0 of AZD1222 vaccination. The receptors derive from an adult in good health. The CDR3 runs from the conserved cysteine through the conserved F or W.

len,v_gene,j_gene,CDR3aa
13,TRBV4-1,TRBJ1-1,CASRSGPNTEAFF
13,TRBV3-1/TRBV3-2,TRBJ1-2,CASSQDFPGGYTF
16,TRBV28,TRBJ1-2,CASSLDRRGSRSGYTF
14,TRBV5-1,TRBJ1-6,CASSLGGGNSPLHF
16,TRBV3-1/TRBV3-2,TRBJ1-4,CASSPKRTGGYEKLFF
12,TRBV25-1,TRBJ1-1,CASSDGFTEAFF
14,TRBV7-8,TRBJ2-7,CASSSRQGAYEQYF
15,TRBV3-1/TRBV3-2,TRBJ2-7,CASRRGLANTYEQYF
14,TRBV6-5,TRBJ1-1,CASSTRQGTTEAFF
17,TRBV7-2,TRBJ2-4,CASSLVRDRGIKNIQYF